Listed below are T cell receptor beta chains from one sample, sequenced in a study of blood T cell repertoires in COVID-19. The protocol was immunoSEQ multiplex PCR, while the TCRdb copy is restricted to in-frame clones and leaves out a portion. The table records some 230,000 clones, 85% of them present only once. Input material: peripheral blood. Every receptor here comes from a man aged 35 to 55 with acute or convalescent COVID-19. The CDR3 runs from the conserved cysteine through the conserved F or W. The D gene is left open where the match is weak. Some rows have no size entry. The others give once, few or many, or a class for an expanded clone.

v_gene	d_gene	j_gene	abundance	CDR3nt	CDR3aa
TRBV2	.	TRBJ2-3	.	TGTGCCAGCCCTGGAGAGAGGACAGATACGCAGTATTTT	CASPGERTDTQYF
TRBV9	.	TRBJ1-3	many	TGTGCCAGCACCGAGGACAGTATCTCTGGAAACACCATATATTTT	CASTEDSISGNTIYF
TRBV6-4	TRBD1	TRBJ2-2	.	TGTGCCAGCTCGGGACAGGGGAAGACCGGGGAGCTGTTTTTT	CASSGQGKTGELFF
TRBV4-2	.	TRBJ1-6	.	TGTGCCAGCAGCCAAGAAGGACAAGGAATACTTTCACCCCTCCACTTT	CASSQEGQGILSPLHF
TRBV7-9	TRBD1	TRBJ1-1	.	TGTGCCAGCAGTTCCCTCCTCGGGACAGGGCTCACATTCGCTGAAGCTTTCTTT	CASSSLLGTGLTFAEAFF
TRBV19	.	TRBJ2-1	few	TGTGCCAGTAGTTGGGCAGTCTACAATGAGCAGTTCTTC	CASSWAVYNEQFF
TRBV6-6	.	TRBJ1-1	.	TGTGCCAGCGTCCTATCTCGGGGGGAAGCTTTCTTT	CASVLSRGEAFF
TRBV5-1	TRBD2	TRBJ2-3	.	TGCGCCAGCAGCTTGGAACTAGCGGGGGACTTTTCCCTCACAGATACGCAGTATTTT	CASSLELAGDFSLTDTQYF
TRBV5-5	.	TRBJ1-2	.	TGTGCCAGCAGCTTACCGGTACCTAACTATGGCTACACCTTC	CASSLPVPNYGYTF
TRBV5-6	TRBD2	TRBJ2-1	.	TGTGCCAGCAGCTTGGCCGGGGGGGCCGCTAGGGAGCAGTTCTTC	CASSLAGGAAREQFF
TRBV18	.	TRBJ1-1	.	TGTGCCAGCTCACCACCGTCTAACAGCCCGAACACTGAAGCTTTCTTT	CASSPPSNSPNTEAFF
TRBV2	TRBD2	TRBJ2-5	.	TGTGCCAGCAGTGTTCGGGGGGGTCCCCCCGAGACCCAGTACTTC	CASSVRGGPPETQYF
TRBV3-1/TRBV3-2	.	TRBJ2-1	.	TGTGCCAGCAGCCAAGGGGAGAGGTTTAATGAGCAGTTCTTC	CASSQGERFNEQFF
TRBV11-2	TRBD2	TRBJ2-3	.	TGTGCCAGCAGCTTAGTGGGCGGGGGGGCCAGTTTCTCAGATACGCAGTATTTT	CASSLVGGGASFSDTQYF
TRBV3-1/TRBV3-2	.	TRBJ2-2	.	TGTGCCAGCGACGGGGGAAACACCGGGGAGCTGTTTTTT	CASDGGNTGELFF
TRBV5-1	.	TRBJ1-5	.	TGCGCCAGCAGCTTGGAGACTGGTGGCAATCAGCCCCAGCATTTT	CASSLETGGNQPQHF
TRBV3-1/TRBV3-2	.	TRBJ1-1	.	TGTGCCAGCAGCCAAGGCCGGACTGAAGCTTTCTTT	CASSQGRTEAFF
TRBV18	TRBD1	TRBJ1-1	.	TGTGCCAGCTCACCACCGTGGCAGGGGGCCACTGAAGCTTTCTTT	CASSPPWQGATEAFF
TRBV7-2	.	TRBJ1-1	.	TGTGCCAGCAGCTTACTTGGCAAGTCCACTGAAGCTTTCTTT	CASSLLGKSTEAFF
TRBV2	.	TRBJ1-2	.	TGTGCCAGCTATAGAGAAGGCTACACCTTC	CASYREGYTF
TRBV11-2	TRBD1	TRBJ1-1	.	TGTGCCAGCAGCTTAACAGGGGGCCGCAGGGGGAACACTGAAGCTTTCTTT	CASSLTGGRRGNTEAFF
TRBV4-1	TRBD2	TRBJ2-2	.	TGCGCCAGCAGCCAACCTCTAGCGGGTAGGGGCACCGGGGAGCTGTTTTTT	CASSQPLAGRGTGELFF
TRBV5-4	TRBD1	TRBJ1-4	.	TGTGCCAGCAGCTTGGGACAGGGAGAGGAAAAACTGTTTTTT	CASSLGQGEEKLFF
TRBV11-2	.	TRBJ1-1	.	TGTGCCAGCAGCTTAGTCGGTAATGAAGCTTTCTTT	CASSLVGNEAFF
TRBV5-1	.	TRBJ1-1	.	TGCGCCAGCAGCTTTGGACAGCCCATGAACACTGAAGCTTTCTTT	CASSFGQPMNTEAFF
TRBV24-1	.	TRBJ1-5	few	TGTGCCACCAGTGCCGATGGGCAGGGGAGCAATCAGCCCCAGCATTTT	CATSADGQGSNQPQHF
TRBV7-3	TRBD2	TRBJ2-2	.	TGTGCCAGCAGTTTCACTAGCGGGGGTATCGGGGAGCTGTTTTTT	CASSFTSGGIGELFF
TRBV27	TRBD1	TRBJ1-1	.	TGTGCCAGCAGTTCGAACCGGGACAGGGGCTCTGAAGCTTTCTTT	CASSSNRDRGSEAFF
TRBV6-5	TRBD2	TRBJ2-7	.	TGTGCCAGCAGCAGGCCCCCAGCGGGGCCCTACGAGCAGTACTTC	CASSRPPAGPYEQYF
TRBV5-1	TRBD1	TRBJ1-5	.	TGCGCCAGCAGCTTAGTTCCGGGTGAGGGGGCTCAGCCCCAGCATTTT	CASSLVPGEGAQPQHF
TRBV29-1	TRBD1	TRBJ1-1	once	TGCAGCGTTTCAGGGGGCTTGAGCACTGAAGCTTTCTTT	CSVSGGLSTEAFF
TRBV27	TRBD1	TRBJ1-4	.	TGTGCCAGCAGTTTAAAGTGGGACAGGCTTGCAACTAATGAAAAACTGTTTTTT	CASSLKWDRLATNEKLFF
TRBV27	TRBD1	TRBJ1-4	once	TGTGCCAGCAGCACGGGACAGTACGAAAAACTGTTTTTT	CASSTGQYEKLFF
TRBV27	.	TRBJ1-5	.	TGTGCCAGCATCCATCCGGGGAATAGCAATCAGCCCCAGCATTTT	CASIHPGNSNQPQHF
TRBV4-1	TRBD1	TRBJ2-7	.	TGCGCCAGCAGCCGTCCCGGGACAGGGGACGAGCAGTACTTC	CASSRPGTGDEQYF
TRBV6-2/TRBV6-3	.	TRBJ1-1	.	TGTGCCAGCAGTTACTCCCGGTGGGAGGGGAACACTGAAGCTTTCTTT	CASSYSRWEGNTEAFF
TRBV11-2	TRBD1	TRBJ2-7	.	TGTGCCAGCAGTTTCGGGACAGGGTACGAGCAGTACTTC	CASSFGTGYEQYF
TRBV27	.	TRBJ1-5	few	TGTGCCAGCAGTCCACTCCGGGACACTTATCAGCCCCAGCATTTT	CASSPLRDTYQPQHF
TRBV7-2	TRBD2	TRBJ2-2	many	TGTGCCAGCAGCTTCACTAGCGGGGTTACCGGGGAGCTGTTTTTT	CASSFTSGVTGELFF
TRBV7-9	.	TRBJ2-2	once	TGTGCCAGCAGCTTAAATTTGCGAGCCGGGGAGCTGTTTTTT	CASSLNLRAGELFF
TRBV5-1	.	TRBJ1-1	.	TGCGCCAGCAGCTTGGTGGGAGACCCGAACACTGAAGCTTTCTTT	CASSLVGDPNTEAFF
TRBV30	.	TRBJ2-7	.	TGTGCCTGGAGTCGGGACTACGAGCAGTACTTC	CAWSRDYEQYF
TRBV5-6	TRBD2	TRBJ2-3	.	TGTGCCAGCAGCAAAACTACTAGCGGGGGCGGTACGCAGTATTTT	CASSKTTSGGGTQYF
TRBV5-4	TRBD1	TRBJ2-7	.	TGTGCCAGCAGCTCAGGACAGGGGGCGGGGGAGCAGTACTTC	CASSSGQGAGEQYF
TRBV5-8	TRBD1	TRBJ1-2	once	TGTGCCAGCAGTAGAGACAGGGGATTCTACGGCTACACCTTC	CASSRDRGFYGYTF
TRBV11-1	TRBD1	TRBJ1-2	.	TGTGCCAGCAGCGATACAGGGGGATACTATGGCTACACCTTC	CASSDTGGYYGYTF
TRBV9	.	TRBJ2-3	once	TGTGCCAGCAGCTCATTAGCGGATACGCAGTATTTT	CASSSLADTQYF
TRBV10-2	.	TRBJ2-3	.	TGCGCCAGCAGTGATACGGCTAGCAAAGCAGATACGCAGTATTTT	CASSDTASKADTQYF
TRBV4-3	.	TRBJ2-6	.	TGCGCCAGCAGCCAAGATAGTGCCGAGGGGGTATATTCTGGGGCCAACGTCCTGACTTTC	CASSQDSAEGVYSGANVLTF
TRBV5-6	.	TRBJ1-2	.	TGTGCCAGCAGCCAGGGTGGTTGGGGCTACACCTTC	CASSQGGWGYTF
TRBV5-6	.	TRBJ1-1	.	TGTGCCAGCATGTCGGAGGGAAACACTGAAGCTTTCTTT	CASMSEGNTEAFF
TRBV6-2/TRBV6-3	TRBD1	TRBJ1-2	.	TGTGCCAGCAGTTACGGACAGGGTTTCGGTGGCTACACCTTC	CASSYGQGFGGYTF
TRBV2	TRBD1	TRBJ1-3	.	TGTGCCAGTGGACAGGTCTCTGGAAACACCATATATTTT	CASGQVSGNTIYF
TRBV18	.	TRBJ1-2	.	TGTGCCAGCTCACCAAGAATCGGAGGGTGGGAGCGCAATGGCTACACCTTC	CASSPRIGGWERNGYTF
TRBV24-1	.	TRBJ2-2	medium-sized	TGTGCCACCAGTGATGTACAGGACACCGGGGAGCTGTTTTTT	CATSDVQDTGELFF
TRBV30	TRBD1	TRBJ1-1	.	TGTGCCTGGAAGAAATCGACAGGGATAGGCATGAACACTGAAGCTTTCTTT	CAWKKSTGIGMNTEAFF
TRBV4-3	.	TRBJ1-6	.	TGCGCCAGCAGCCAAGATGACAAGACCTATAATTCACCCCTCCACTTT	CASSQDDKTYNSPLHF
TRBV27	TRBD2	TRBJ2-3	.	TGTGCCAGCAGCCGGATATCGATAGCGGGGGGCACAGATACGCAGTATTTT	CASSRISIAGGTDTQYF
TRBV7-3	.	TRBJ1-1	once	TGTGCCAGCAGCCTGACATCCGCGGGTTTGACTGAAGCTTTCTTT	CASSLTSAGLTEAFF
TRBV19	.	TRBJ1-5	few	TGTGCCAGTAGTCCTACTAGGGGGATCTCGAGCAATCAGCCCCAGCATTTT	CASSPTRGISSNQPQHF